This T cell receptor beta chain came from a study of cytomegalovirus exposure and HLA in healthy donors. Study information: The 550 to 800 first-cohort repertoires and the 95 to 150 validation repertoires shared the same platform, a later analysis reported.

General observations from the study: The tendency of first-cohort TCR clusters to co-occur in the 100 to 150 validation repertoires emerged from a later analysis.

V was pared by 1 base and J by 8 bases, with 6 bases between. This CDR3 is 11 amino acids long. Germline CDR1 is SGHRS and CDR2 is YFSETQ. A note on this clone: Antigen specificity is unknown.

Sequencing used immunoSEQ multiplex PCR; TCRdb keeps in-frame clones, though not all of them. The sample consists of around 93,000 clones, less than 85% of them appearing once. The origin of this receptor is a man aged 18 to 29 in good health and CMV-seropositive. The specimen was PBMCs. The J gene is TRBJ1-1, the V gene TRBV5-1; D is possibly TRBD1 (6 bases). The DNA of the CDR3 is TGCGCCAGCAGCTTGACAGGGGAAGCTTTCTTT. Translating gives CASSLTGEAFF.